The clone carrying this TCR beta chain occurred a few times. The antigen remains unidentified. The data are from a study of T cell repertoires in aging, cancer and after chemotherapy. Study results and limitations: Compared with age-matched healthy donors, untreated hematological or solid cancer patients showed higher blood TCR clonality.

Amplification of TCR beta used genomic DNA extracted from peripheral blood. This CDR3 spans 15 amino acids. In germline, CDR1 is SGHRS, CDR2 YFSETQ. J lost 6 bases, V lost 4 bases, and 11 bases had no gene match. A mixed TRB-A/B primer pool amplified rearranged TRB by multiplex touch-down PCR. In TCRdb, the multiplex PCR reads were re-called with MiXCR into one record per CDR3 protein. The table has more than 10,000 distinct CDR3 sequences, around 23% seen once; the top ten hold 45% to 55%. The chain has TRBV5-1 and TRBJ2-7, with TRBD2 matching 9 bases. Sequenced: blood. This TCR derives from a human donor in good health. The CDR3 loop is CASSHTTAGGGEQYF. CDR3 bases: TGCGCCAGCAGCCATACGACAGCGGGGGGAGGCGAGCAGTACTTC.